A single sample gave rise to the 16 T cell receptor beta chains below, sequenced in a study of blood T cells in healthy people across ages. Combining a sample-barcoded 5' primer with a J-beta primer mix, a second PCR ran for roughly 6 to 11 cycles. A single record per CDR3 protein comes from TCRdb applying MiXCR to the 5' RACE reads. The sample has approximately 780,000 distinct CDR3 sequences; more than 25% are singletons. These sequences were also reported in another study, on T cells of mothers and their children.

The sequencing sample was made of blood. These receptors all come from a boy aged 10-17 years in good health.

The J gene is TRBJ2-5, the V gene TRBV7-2; no clear D. With the DNA end fitting TRBJ2-7 better, the J assignment may be wrong. The CDR3 is 11 residues long. The germline CDR1 and CDR2 sequences are SGHTA and FQGNSA. The CDR3 DNA follows: TGTGCCAGCAGCCCTCTTGCCGAGCAGTACTTC. This codes for CASSPLAEQYF.

This clonotype came up a few times. V is TRBV5-1 and J is TRBJ2-5, with TRBD2 as a possible D gene (6 bases). CDR3 length: 14 amino acids. CDR1 is SGHRS, CDR2 YFSETQ, per germline. With 7 bases removed from V and 5 bases from J, the gap between germline ends came to 18 bases. The CDR3 DNA sequence: TGCGCCAGCCTACGCGGGGCACAAGGGGAGACCCAGTACTTC. Amino acids: CASLRGAQGETQYF.

The table lists this clonotype with a few counts. V usage is TRBV3-1 and J usage is TRBJ1-2; 10 bases line up with TRBD1. The CDR3 covers 16 residues. J was trimmed by 3 bases and V by 0 bases; bases with no gene match: 4. Germline values: CDR1 LGHDT, CDR2 YNNKEL (reference sequence). In nucleotides, the CDR3 is TGTGCCAGCAGCCAAGAGGGGACAGGGGAGGACTATGGCTACACCTTC. Encoded protein: CASSQEGTGEDYGYTF.

The J gene is TRBJ2-7, the V gene TRBV5-6; TRBD1 matches at 8 bases. With 4 bases clipped from V and 3 bases from J, the junction kept 6 bases outside the gene matches. The germline gives CDR1 SGHDT, CDR2 YYEEEE. This CDR3 region has 14 residues. The CDR3 here is CASSEPGQVYEQYF. DNA for the CDR3: TGTGCCAGCAGCGAACCGGGACAGGTCTACGAGCAGTACTTC. Drawing the rest from reference TRBV5-6 and TRBJ2-7, the complete variable domain is DAGVTQSPTHLIKTRGQQVTLRCSPKSGHDTVSWYQQALGQGPQFIFQYYEEEERQRGNFPDRFSGHQFPNYSSELNVNALLLGDSALYLCASSEPGQVYEQYFGPGTRLTVT.

The chain is built from TRBV27 and TRBJ1-4, with TRBD1 matching over 7 bases. Germline V gives CDR1 MNHEY, CDR2 SMNVEV (reference sequence). This CDR3 spans 15 amino acids. J was trimmed by 3 bases and V by 1 base; bases with no gene match: 2. The CDR3: CASSLYGTANEKLFF. Written as DNA, the CDR3 is TGTGCCAGCAGTTTATACGGGACAGCTAATGAAAAACTGTTTTTT. Supplemented by reference TRBV27 and TRBJ1-4, the full variable domain reads EAQVTQNPRYLITVTGKKLTVTCSQNMNHEYMSWYRQDPGLGLRQIYYSMNVEVTDKGDVPEGYKVSRKEKRNFPLILESPSPNQTSLYFCASSLYGTANEKLFFGSGTQLSVL.

This clonotype was detected only a few times. The V call is TRBV4-2, the J call TRBJ2-2; 8 nucleotides line up with TRBD1. Germline loops: CDR1 LGHNA, CDR2 YNFKEQ. V was pared by 2 bases and J by 1 base, with 9 bases of the junction left unmatched. The CDR3 contains 18 residues. The CDR3 DNA follows: TGTGCCAGCAGCCAACCAGGACAGGGTAGCGGGAACACCGGGGAGCTGTTTTTT. Translated, it gives CASSQPGQGSGNTGELFF.

V usage is TRBV9 and J usage is TRBJ1-3; possible D gene TRBD1, 6 bases. Trimming took off 3 bases at V and 7 bases at J, with 20 bases between the two ends. This CDR3 has 16 residues. CDR1 and CDR2 (germline): SGDLS, YYNGEE. The DNA of the CDR3 is TGTGCCAGCAGCGCAAGACAGGACTCGAGAGGGAACACCATATATTTT. Translation: CASSARQDSRGNTIYF.

The genes are TRBV6-5 and TRBJ2-5; 8 nucleotides align to TRBD2. J lost 1 base, V lost 0 bases, and 19 bases had no gene match. The germline gives CDR1 MNHEY, CDR2 SVGAGI. The CDR3 covers 21 residues. The CDR3 region is CASSYSKPGKWAGGFQETQYF. The CDR3 DNA sequence: TGTGCCAGCAGTTACTCGAAGCCAGGCAAATGGGCGGGGGGTTTCCAAGAGACCCAGTACTTC.

This clonotype was seen a handful of times. The chain uses TRBV20-1 and TRBJ2-3; 9 nucleotides agree with TRBD2. CDR3 length: 17 residues. Germline V gives CDR1 DFQATT, CDR2 SNEGSKA (reference sequence). Unmatched junction bases numbered 16, after V lost 2 bases and J lost 7 bases. In nucleotides, the CDR3 is TGCAGTGCTAGATCCCTCGTCGGGACTAGCAAGGGTTATACGCAGTATTTT. Amino acid sequence: CSARSLVGTSKGYTQYF.

This clonotype was detected only a few times. The V call is TRBV5-5, the J call TRBJ2-2; 12 bases are shared with TRBD2. The CDR3 contains 17 residues. The ends lost 3 bases at V and 5 bases at J; junction bases unmatched: 8. Germline lookup yields CDR1 SGHKS and CDR2 YYEKEE (reference sequence). For the CDR3, the DNA is TGTGCCAGCAGCTACCCTAGCGGGGGGGCGCGAACCGGGGAGCTGTTTTTT. This codes for CASSYPSGGARTGELFF.

V usage is TRBV3-1 and J usage is TRBJ2-7, with D tentatively TRBD1 (6 bases). Germline CDR1 is LGHDT and CDR2 is YNNKEL (reference sequence). The CDR3 spans 14 residues. Trimming left V 4 bases short and J 7 bases short, with 17 bases between. Written as DNA, the CDR3 is TGTGCCAGCAGCCCCTATGGACAGCGGCAAGAGCAGTACTTC. Protein: CASSPYGQRQEQYF.

This clonotype was seen only a few times. The chain couples TRBV14 to TRBJ1-2; a weak D match, TRBD1 (6 bases). Trimming took off 1 base at V and 8 bases at J, with 17 bases between the two ends. The germline gives CDR1 SGHDN, CDR2 FVKESK. The CDR3 consists of 15 residues. CDR3 residues: CASSQAPDRRRGYTF. As DNA, the CDR3 is TGTGCCAGCAGCCAAGCCCCCGACAGGCGGCGCGGCTACACCTTC.

This clonotype has only a few counts. The chain employs TRBV11-2 and TRBJ2-1; 9 nucleotides match TRBD2. The junction had 6 bases not matched to a gene; V was cut back by 3 bases and J by 0 bases. Looked up from germline, CDR1 is SGHAT and CDR2 is FQNNGV. This CDR3 region has 17 residues. This CDR3 reads CASSFSGLASSYNEQFF. The CDR3 DNA follows: TGTGCCAGCAGCTTCTCGGGACTAGCTAGCTCCTACAATGAGCAGTTCTTC.

As DNA, the CDR3 is TGTGCCAGTCACGAAAGGTCCGACAGACGGAACACTGAAGCTTTCTTT. It is translated as CASHERSDRRNTEAFF. The V gene is TRBV19, the J gene TRBJ1-1, with D possibly TRBD1 on 5 matching bases. The CDR3 has 16 amino acids. Germline V gene data show CDR1 as LNHDA and CDR2 as SQIVND (reference sequence). V was cut by 8 bases and J by 1 base, with 20 bases left in between.

This clonotype was observed a handful of times. The chain joins TRBV4-2 to TRBJ1-3; no clear D gene. CDR1 is LGHNA, CDR2 YNFKEQ, per germline. The CDR3 has 14 amino acids. The germline V and J ends were trimmed by 3 bases and 2 bases, with 8 bases remaining between them. In nucleotides, the CDR3 is TGTGCCAGCAGCCACGGGCCCCCTGGAAACACCATATATTTT. Residues: CASSHGPPGNTIYF.

This clonotype was found a few times. This chain uses TRBV12-3 or TRBV12-4 with TRBJ2-7; the D is unclear. CDR3 length: 14 amino acids. Trimming cost V 3 bases and J 4 bases, with 13 bases left between them. CDR3 nucleotides: TGTGCCAGCAGTTTGACCGCCCTATTTTACGAGCAGTACTTC. It yields the protein CASSLTALFYEQYF.